What follows are 13 T cell receptor beta chains derived from one specimen sequenced in a study of cytomegalovirus exposure and HLA in healthy donors. With 60 Vbeta and 13 Jbeta primers, the PCR was carried out. Profiled with immunoSEQ multiplex PCR; TCRdb holds only in-frame clones, not every one. The table records some 150,000 clones, 79% of them present only once. The sequenced sample was PBMCs. Receptors were obtained from a male donor in good health and CMV-seronegative.

V and J are TRBV18 and TRBJ1-1; D is unresolved. Deletions cut 3 bases from V and 9 bases from J, with 14 bases between. Germline loops: CDR1 KGHSH, CDR2 LQKENI. This CDR3 is built from 13 residues. Here the CDR3 reads CASSPLSGDKAFF. For the CDR3, the DNA is TGTGCCAGCTCACCGCTGAGCGGGGATAAAGCTTTCTTT.

The rearrangement links TRBV7-2 to TRBJ1-4; TRBD1 matches at 8 bases. V dropped 4 bases and J dropped 14; count of bases not matched to a gene: 6. This CDR3 region has 12 residues. Per the germline V gene, CDR1 is SGHTA and CDR2 is FQGNSA. CDR3 in DNA: TGTGCCAGCAGCTCAGGGGGCCTCGCCCTGTTTTTT. This translates into CASSSGGLALFF.

This clone has a single count. V gene TRBV19 combines with J gene TRBJ1-5; no firm D call. Germline CDR1 reads LNHDA; CDR2 reads SQIVND (reference sequence). V lost 3 bases and J lost 3, with 15 bases in between. This CDR3 comprises 16 residues. Here the CDR3 reads CASSIAGGTSNQPQHF. The CDR3 DNA follows: TGTGCCAGTAGTATCGCGGGTGGCACCTCCAATCAGCCCCAGCATTTT. The whole variable domain, remainder taken from reference TRBV19 and TRBJ1-5, is DGGITQSPKYLFRKEGQNVTLSCEQNLNHDAMYWYRQDPGQGLRLIYYSQIVNDFQKGDIAEGYSVSREKKESFPLTVTSAQKNPTAFYLCASSIAGGTSNQPQHFGDGTRLSIL.

The chain carries TRBV15 and TRBJ1-2, with a tentative D call TRBD1 (5 bases). The CDR3 is made up of 14 amino acids. V was clipped by 1 base and J by 7 bases, with 13 bases between them. The germline V gene encodes CDR1 LNHNV and CDR2 YYDKDF (reference sequence). The DNA for the CDR3 is TGTGCCACCAGCAGAGCCGGGGGGTTGGGTGGCTACACCTTC. Its translation: CATSRAGGLGGYTF. Complete variable domain (other parts from reference TRBV15 and TRBJ1-2): DAMVIQNPRYQVTQFGKPVTLSCSQTLNHNVMYWYQQKSSQAPKLLFHYYDKDFNNEADTPDNFQSRRPNTSFCFLDIRSPGLGDTAMYLCATSRAGGLGGYTFGSGTRLTVV.

The rearrangement links TRBV30 to TRBJ2-1; 8 nucleotides match TRBD2. CDR3 size: 16 residues. V dropped 1 base and J dropped 7; count of bases not matched to a gene: 12. Germline loops: CDR1 GTSNPN, CDR2 SVGIG (reference sequence). For the CDR3, the DNA is TGTGCCTGGAGTGGATACCTCGCGGGGGGCGGGAATGAGCAGTTCTTC. Protein product: CAWSGYLAGGGNEQFF.

This clone occurred once. The J gene is TRBJ2-1, the V gene TRBV6-5; 8 bases are shared with TRBD2. The J segment lost 5 bases and the V segment lost 5 bases, leaving 5 bases of the junction unmatched. The CDR3 spans 14 residues. Germline V CDR1 and CDR2: MNHEY, SVGAGI. As DNA, the CDR3 is TGTGCCAGCAGTGCCGGGGGGGGTCACAATGAGCAGTTCTTC. It codes for CASSAGGGHNEQFF.

The chain carries TRBV11-2 and TRBJ1-4, with D perhaps matching TRBD1 (5 bases). CDR3 length: 13 amino acids. Germline V gives CDR1 SGHAT, CDR2 FQNNGV. V was pared by 1 base and J by 8 bases, with 8 bases between. This CDR3 reads CASSLGQGEKLFF. The DNA of the CDR3 is TGTGCCAGCAGCTTAGGGCAGGGAGAAAAACTGTTTTTT.

Only a few counts were recorded for this clone. The V and J genes are TRBV30 and TRBJ1-4, with D perhaps matching TRBD1 (5 bases). This CDR3 has 11 residues. V gave up 1 base and J gave up 15 bases, with 12 bases separating them. In germline, CDR1 is GTSNPN, CDR2 SVGIG (reference sequence). The CDR3 loop reads CAWSAQGGMFF. The CDR3 coding sequence is TGTGCCTGGAGTGCCCAGGGAGGAATGTTTTTT. Full variable domain (missing parts from reference TRBV30 and TRBJ1-4): SQTIHQWPATLVQPVGSPLSLECTVEGTSNPNLYWYRQAAGRGLQLLFYSVGIGQISSEVPQNLSASRPQDRQFILSSKKLLLSDSGFYLCAWSAQGGMFFGSGTQLSVL.

This chain uses TRBV19 with TRBJ2-5; maybe TRBD1 (5 bases). Per germline, CDR1 LNHDA and CDR2 SQIVND (reference sequence). V was clipped by 0 bases and J by 2 bases, with 7 bases between them. The CDR3 contains 14 residues. The CDR3 protein is CASSIDWTQETQYF. In nucleotides, the CDR3 is TGTGCCAGTAGTATAGATTGGACACAAGAGACCCAGTACTTC.

The chain uses TRBV6-6 and TRBJ2-5; D not certain. The CDR3 is made up of 14 amino acids. Trimming stripped 2 bases from V and 0 bases from J, with 7 bases between. Germline V gives CDR1 MNHNY, CDR2 SVGAGI (reference sequence). The CDR3 nucleotides read TGTGCCAGCAGTTACGGCCCGTACCAAGAGACCCAGTACTTC. This codes for CASSYGPYQETQYF.

The V call is TRBV4-2, the J call TRBJ1-1; D is unclear. With 1 base removed from V and 4 bases from J, the gap between germline ends came to 13 bases. This CDR3 is built from 15 residues. From germline, CDR1 is LGHNA and CDR2 YNFKEQ. CDR3 sequence: CASSQGSEGGTEAFF. The CDR3 bases are TGTGCCAGCAGCCAAGGTTCCGAGGGTGGCACTGAAGCTTTCTTT.

The chain combines TRBV21-1 with TRBJ2-5; the table names TRBD2, a call not compared with the DNA. TRBV21-1 is recorded as a pseudogene. The CDR3 is 17 residues long. The CDR3 sequence: CASSKVERGGPGETQYF. DNA of the CDR3: TGTGCCAGCAGCAAAGTGGAGCGGGGGGGCCCCGGAGAGACCCAGTACTTC.

The chain uses TRBV4-3 and TRBJ2-2; 7 bases line up with TRBD1. V trimming: 4 bases; J trimming: 8 bases; junction bases outside the gene matches: 7. Germline V gene data show CDR1 as LGHNA and CDR2 as YSLEER. The CDR3 is 14 amino acids. The CDR3 loop is CASSRDRARGELFF. The DNA of the CDR3 is TGCGCCAGCAGCCGCGACAGGGCTAGGGGGGAGCTGTTTTTT.